Presented here are 26 T cell receptor beta chains from one specimen sequenced in a study of blood T cells in healthy people across ages. Using a J-beta primer mix together with a sample-barcoded 5' primer, a second PCR was run for about 6 to 12 cycles. TCRdb reprocessed the 5' RACE reads with MiXCR, giving one entry per CDR3 protein. The sample shows some 920,000 distinct CDR3 sequences, just over 50% of them seen only once. Source material: blood. The receptors come from a woman aged 55-69 years in good health.

This clonotype was seen only a few times. The rearrangement joins TRBV11-2 to TRBJ2-1, with D tentatively TRBD2 (6 bases). V was trimmed by 1 base and J by 6 bases, leaving 16 bases between them. The CDR3 runs to 16 residues. Germline lookup yields CDR1 SGHAT and CDR2 FQNNGV. The CDR3, as DNA: TGTGCCAGCAGCTTAGTATTTGCGGGACTTGGCAATGAGCAGTTCTTC. Translating gives CASSLVFAGLGNEQFF.

As DNA, the CDR3 is TGTGCCAGCAGCCCCGGACAGGTCTACAATGAGCAGTTCTTC. Translation gives CASSPGQVYNEQFF. The chain is built from TRBV11-1 and TRBJ2-1; 7 bases are a match to TRBD1. CDR3 size: 14 residues. Germline V gene data show CDR1 as SGHAT and CDR2 as FQDESV (reference sequence). V shed 5 bases and J 3 bases; nucleotides not matched to a gene: 4.

This clonotype was seen more than once but under ten times. The V and J genes are TRBV25-1 and TRBJ2-7, with D perhaps matching TRBD2 (7 bases). The germline V and J ends were trimmed by 2 bases and 1 base, with 15 bases remaining between them. Germline CDR1 is MGHDK and CDR2 is SYGVNS. The CDR3 extends over 16 amino acids. The CDR3 sequence: CASSEPGGSLSYEQYF. The DNA of the CDR3 is TGTGCCAGCAGTGAACCGGGGGGCAGTCTGTCCTACGAGCAGTACTTC.

V usage is TRBV6-5 and J usage is TRBJ2-1; D is possibly TRBD1 (6 bases). The closer fit of TRBJ2-7 to the DNA end suggests the J call may be wrong. CDR3 length: 15 residues. Germline V CDR1 and CDR2: MNHEY, SVGAGI. DNA for the CDR3: TGTGCCAGCAGTACCCCTAGTCAGGGGAGCAATGAGCAGTACTTC. It encodes CASSTPSQGSNEQYF.

The CDR3, as DNA: TGCGCCAGCAGCCAAGATAAGGGATTCTACGAGCAGTACTTC. It encodes CASSQDKGFYEQYF. The chain joins TRBV4-1 to TRBJ2-7; D ambiguous. The CDR3 is 14 amino acids. V lost 0 bases and J lost 3, with 9 bases in between. Germline V gene lookup returns CDR1 MGHRA and CDR2 YSYEKL.

Many counts were recorded for this clonotype. V usage is TRBV7-2 and J usage is TRBJ2-7; 9 positions match TRBD1. Germline CDR1 and CDR2: SGHTA and FQGNSA. The CDR3 totals 16 residues. With V trimmed by 5 bases and J by 3 bases, 11 bases remained unmatched. CDR3 region: CASSLTGGGPDYEQYF. The DNA for the CDR3 is TGTGCCAGCAGCCTTACAGGGGGCGGTCCAGACTACGAGCAGTACTTC.

This clonotype was detected only a few times. The genes are TRBV12-3 or TRBV12-4 and TRBJ2-5, with D uncertain. The CDR3 is 13 residues long. V was clipped by 3 bases and J by 5 bases, with 10 bases between them. CDR3 DNA: TGTGCCAGCAGTTTTGGGATAACGGAGACCCAGTACTTC. Translation: CASSFGITETQYF.

This clonotype has more than one count but fewer than ten. The CDR3 here is CASSELSRTLRTQTQYF. The CDR3 bases are TGTGCCAGCAGTGAATTAAGTCGGACCCTCCGGACGCAGACCCAGTACTTC. This chain uses TRBV2 with TRBJ2-7; D unclear. The DNA end lines up better with TRBJ2-5; the J call may be wrong. This CDR3 is 17 amino acids long. CDR1 and CDR2 from the germline V gene are SNHLY and FYNNEI.

The chain couples TRBV7-3 to TRBJ2-3, with 8 bases identical to TRBD2. V dropped 4 bases and J dropped 4; count of bases not matched to a gene: 7. This CDR3 contains 15 residues. Germline CDR1 is SGHTA and CDR2 is FQGTGA. The CDR3, as DNA: TGTGCCAGCAGCTCAAGCGGGAGTTGGGCAGATACGCAGTATTTT. It specifies CASSSSGSWADTQYF.

This sequence joins TRBV20-1 and TRBJ2-5; either TRBD1 or TRBD2 may supply D (5 bases each). The CDR3 is made up of 14 amino acids. V lost 1 base and J 2 bases, leaving 11 bases between the germline ends. Germline V lookup: CDR1 DFQATT, CDR2 SNEGSKA (reference sequence). CDR3 bases: TGCAGTGCTAGAGTTCGGGGACCGCAAGAGACCCAGTACTTC. It translates to CSARVRGPQETQYF.

This chain links TRBV6-5 with TRBJ1-2; D is undetermined. In germline, CDR1 is MNHEY, CDR2 SVGAGI. This CDR3 spans 12 amino acids. Trimming left V 8 bases short and J 4 bases short, with 11 bases between. This CDR3 reads CASRYESYGYTF. CDR3 in DNA: TGTGCCAGCCGCTACGAGTCCTATGGCTACACCTTC.

V usage is TRBV12-3 or TRBV12-4 and J usage is TRBJ1-5, with D possibly matching TRBD1 (5 bases). CDR3 length: 12 residues. V was cut by 6 bases and J by 9 bases, with 12 bases left in between. As DNA, the CDR3 is TGTGCCAGCAGCAACACCGGGGGGCCCCAGCATTTT. This encodes CASSNTGGPQHF.

This rearrangement joins TRBV20-1 to TRBJ2-7; unclear D gene. CDR1 and CDR2 from the germline V gene are DFQATT and SNEGSKA (reference sequence). This CDR3 comprises 11 residues. Trimming left V 7 bases short and J 2 bases short, with 9 bases between. CDR3 sequence: CSGSVTYEQYF. The CDR3 nucleotides read TGCAGTGGGAGCGTCACCTACGAGCAGTACTTC.

The CDR3 protein is CSVAFGTGGNEQYF. The CDR3 bases are TGCAGCGTCGCCTTCGGGACAGGGGGCAATGAGCAGTACTTC. This sequence joins TRBV29-1 and TRBJ2-7; 12 positions match TRBD1. J gave up 7 bases and V 6 bases, and 10 bases lay outside the gene matches. The CDR3 spans 14 residues. Germline V gene sequence: CDR1 SQVTM, CDR2 ANQGSEA.

This rearrangement joins TRBV3-1 to TRBJ2-3; 8 bases fit TRBD2. Germline CDR1 and CDR2: LGHDT and YNNKEL (reference sequence). The CDR3 has 17 residues. V gave up 0 bases and J gave up 5 bases; unmatched junction bases: 10. CDR3 sequence (DNA): TGTGCCAGCAGCCAAGAGTATGCGGGAGGCCCCCTAGATACGCAGTATTTT. This encodes CASSQEYAGGPLDTQYF.

The V call is TRBV29-1, the J call TRBJ2-3; 9 bases are a match to TRBD1. V lost 7 bases and J lost 2; bases outside the gene matches: 4. This CDR3 is 13 amino acids long. CDR1 is SQVTM, CDR2 ANQGSEA, per germline. In nucleotides, the CDR3 is TGCAGCGCCCGGACAGGGGCCACAGATACGCAGTATTTT. Its protein product is CSARTGATDTQYF.

This clonotype was found a few times. CDR3 region: CASSYSSGRGVGYTF. The CDR3 coding sequence is TGTGCCAGCAGTTACTCGAGTGGCAGGGGGGTTGGCTACACCTTC. The chain employs TRBV6-5 and TRBJ1-2, with 7 bases aligning to TRBD1. Per germline, CDR1 MNHEY and CDR2 SVGAGI. Unmatched junction bases numbered 8, after V lost 0 bases and J lost 7 bases. The CDR3 is 15 residues long.

In this sample, this clonotype turned up many times. CDR3 nucleotides: TGTGCCAGCAGCTCCAACTGGGACAGCTTTAATAGCTACACCTTC. Its translation: CASSSNWDSFNSYTF. J is TRBJ1-2 and V is TRBV7-2, with 7 bases fitting TRBD1. In germline, CDR1 is SGHTA, CDR2 FQGNSA. Losses at the gene ends were 4 bases for V and 9 bases for J; bases not matched to a gene: 14. The CDR3 length is 15 residues.

This clonotype was counted between two and nine times. The gene calls are TRBV2 and TRBJ2-7; 7 bases are a match to TRBD1. Trimming took 7 bases from V and 1 from J; bases not matched to a gene: 4. The CDR3 covers 13 residues. Germline V gives CDR1 SNHLY, CDR2 FYNNEI. CDR3 sequence reads: CASNDRDSYEQYF. CDR3 coding DNA: TGTGCCAGCAATGACAGGGATTCCTACGAGCAGTACTTC.

The chain has TRBV14 and TRBJ2-7; 8 bases agree with TRBD1. Germline assignment: CDR1 SGHDN and CDR2 FVKESK. This CDR3 is 15 amino acids long. V was pared by 3 bases and J by 2 bases, with 6 bases of the junction left unmatched. CDR3 region: CASSHRDRITYEQYF. Written as DNA, the CDR3 is TGTGCCAGCAGCCACCGGGACAGGATTACCTACGAGCAGTACTTC.

V gene TRBV30 combines with J gene TRBJ1-1, with 8 bases matching TRBD1. The CDR3 is made up of 19 amino acids. Germline CDR1 is GTSNPN and CDR2 is SVGIG (reference sequence). The junction had 20 bases not matched to a gene; V was cut back by 0 bases and J by 5 bases. The CDR3 loop reads CAWSVRSRGLGHITTEAFF. DNA for the CDR3: TGTGCCTGGAGTGTACGATCCAGGGGGCTGGGACATATAACTACTGAAGCTTTCTTT. The full variable domain, its missing parts supplied by reference TRBV30 and TRBJ1-1, is SQTIHQWPATLVQPVGSPLSLECTVEGTSNPNLYWYRQAAGRGLQLLFYSVGIGQISSEVPQNLSASRPQDRQFILSSKKLLLSDSGFYLCAWSVRSRGLGHITTEAFFGQGTRLTVV.

This chain connects TRBV7-6 to TRBJ1-2; D remains unclear. The ends were cut back, 0 bases at V and 6 bases at J, with 11 bases in the middle. Germline V gene data show CDR1 as SGHVS and CDR2 as FNYEAQ. The CDR3 covers 14 residues. The CDR3, as DNA: TGTGCCAGCAGCTTAGCGTCTGCTCGGGATGGCTACACCTTC. This codes for CASSLASARDGYTF.

The chain carries TRBV10-3 and TRBJ2-7; 15 nucleotides align to TRBD2. Germline CDR1 is ENHRY and CDR2 is SYGVKD. This CDR3 region has 15 residues. With 6 bases clipped from V and 3 bases from J, the junction kept 3 bases outside the gene matches. CDR3 sequence (DNA): TGTGCCATCAGCGGACTAGCGGGAGGGTTCTACGAGCAGTACTTC. Encoded protein: CAISGLAGGFYEQYF.

This clonotype appeared a few times. The CDR3: CASSAPQHRYEQYF. The CDR3 bases are TGTGCCAGCAGTGCCCCCCAGCACCGCTACGAGCAGTACTTC. The rearrangement links TRBV28 to TRBJ2-7; D unresolved. Germline CDR1 reads MDHEN; CDR2 reads SYDVKM. The ends were cut back, 5 bases at V and 3 bases at J, with 14 bases in the middle. This CDR3 comprises 14 residues.

V gene TRBV29-1 combines with J gene TRBJ2-4; TRBD2 aligns across 8 bases. The better agreement between TRBJ2-5 and the DNA end casts doubt on the J call. Germline CDR1 is SQVTM and CDR2 is ANQGSEA. The CDR3 totals 13 residues. CDR3: CSVVASGSGTQYF. CDR3 coding DNA: TGCAGCGTTGTAGCCAGCGGGAGTGGGACCCAGTACTTC.

This chain joins TRBV28 and TRBJ2-5, with 10 bases aligning to TRBD1. TRBJ2-7 matches the DNA end more closely, so the J call is doubtful. Germline V gene sequence: CDR1 MDHEN, CDR2 SYDVKM. The CDR3 has 15 amino acids. CDR3 in amino acids: CASNLRGQGSYEQYF. In nucleotides, the CDR3 is TGTGCCAGCAACCTCAGGGGACAGGGGTCGTACGAGCAGTACTTC.